Given below is one T cell receptor beta chain in context. Assay: immunoSEQ multiplex PCR; the TCRdb copy retains only in-frame clones and omits some. The table includes 250,000 to 300,000 clones, around 90% detected once. The data originate from a study of blood T cell repertoires in COVID-19. Symptom resolution, clearance, or two negative PCRs marked donors in Cohort 3 as recovered. This CDR3 is 15 amino acids long. Germline assignment: CDR1 LNHDA and CDR2 SQIVND (reference sequence). With 6 bases clipped from V and 6 bases from J, the junction kept 10 bases outside the gene matches. The gene calls are TRBV19 and TRBJ2-7, with TRBD1 matching 11 bases. The TCR originated in a woman in her forties who had recovered from COVID-19. Sequenced input: PBMCs or T cells enriched from blood (not recorded which). CDR3 protein: CASSMEGTGGAEQYF. In DNA form, the CDR3 reads TGTGCCAGTAGCATGGAGGGGACAGGGGGAGCCGAGCAGTACTTC.